The present TCR beta chain was sequenced within a study of blood T cells in healthy people across ages. Findings and limits, study-wide: Diversity figures based on one million T cells were deemed too low. When set beside aged donors, long-lived donors presented more naive CD4+ cells and higher diversity.

Germline-derived CDR1 and CDR2 are SGHTA and FQGNSA. V trimming: 4 bases; J trimming: 2 bases; junction bases outside the gene matches: 8. The CDR3 totals 15 residues. This clonotype has more than one count but fewer than ten. Its antigen remains unidentified. With a J-beta primer mix and a sample-barcoded 5' primer, a second PCR ran roughly 7 to 11 cycles. TCRdb independently ran MiXCR on the 5' RACE reads; one entry per CDR3 protein. The sample shows hundreds of thousands of distinct CDR3 sequences, about 53% of them seen only once. The people who gave samples were healthy Caucasians from Russia, aged roughly 6 to 100.

The TCR comes from a man aged 55 to 69 in good health. This chain links TRBV7-2 with TRBJ2-7; TRBD1 aligns across 7 bases. Sample: blood. Here the CDR3 DNA reads TGTGCCAGCAGCTACCCGACAGGGACCCCCTACGAGCAGTACTTC. Translation gives CASSYPTGTPYEQYF.